The 16 T cell receptor beta chains in this list originate from one sample, sequenced in a study of vaccination and CD4 T cells after COVID-19. Scientists ran DNA taken from cultured CD4+ T cells through the Oncomine TCR Beta short-read assay for sequencing. TCRdb itself ran the PCR reads through MiXCR, one entry per CDR3 protein. In the table there are thousands of distinct CDR3 sequences, 39% of which are singletons. Treatment in this sample: roughly ten-day PBMC culture with coronavirus spike peptide pools or control peptides (ViraFEST assay). Harvesting of the unexposed donor's CD4+ T cells predated the COVID-19 pandemic (2011-2018). These receptors have no known antigen. Specimen: CD4+ T cells from blood, cultured in vitro. All receptors come from a human donor in good health.

This clonotype was recorded a few times. This sequence joins TRBV28 and TRBJ1-2, with D perhaps TRBD1 (6 bases). V gave up 10 bases and J gave up 8 bases, with 17 bases separating them. The germline CDR1 and CDR2 sequences are MDHEN and SYDVKM. CDR3 length equals 12 residues. CDR3 bases: TGTGCCACTTTTTCCCGGGGGCGAGGCTACACCTTC. Encoded protein: CATFSRGRGYTF.

This clonotype occurred a few times. The rearrangement joins TRBV19 to TRBJ2-2, with 9 bases that match TRBD1. The CDR3 is made up of 14 amino acids. Germline V gene sequence: CDR1 LNHDA, CDR2 SQIVND (reference sequence). Trimming cost V 8 bases and J 7 bases; bases outside gene matches: 8. CDR3 sequence reads: CASGTGNSIGELFF. CDR3 DNA sequence: TGTGCCAGTGGGACAGGGAATTCAATCGGGGAGCTGTTTTTT.

V is TRBV2 and J is TRBJ1-1; D not certain. V dropped 5 bases and J dropped 1 base, with 17 bases sitting between them. Germline CDR1 and CDR2: SNHLY and FYNNEI. The CDR3 consists of 16 residues. The CDR3 DNA reads as TGTGCCAGCAGTTCCTACTGGACGGACGAGAACACTGAAGCTTTCTTT. The encoded protein is CASSSYWTDENTEAFF.

The chain carries TRBV7-8 and TRBJ2-2; TRBD1 matches at 7 bases. Germline trimming cut 5 bases from V and 10 bases from J; bases unmatched to any gene: 10. Germline values: CDR1 SGHVS, CDR2 FQNEAQ. The CDR3 is 14 amino acids. CDR3 bases: TGTGCCAGCAGCCGCGTACAGGGGTTCGTGGAGCTGTTTTTT. Its translation: CASSRVQGFVELFF.

This clonotype was counted a few times. This rearrangement joins TRBV6-5 to TRBJ1-1, with D unresolved. V was pared by 0 bases and J by 11 bases, with 25 bases between. Germline loops: CDR1 MNHEY, CDR2 SVGAGI. The CDR3 has 17 residues. The chain's CDR3 is CASSYSSKEEGGLKAFF. CDR3 in DNA: TGTGCCAGCAGTTACTCTTCGAAGGAGGAAGGAGGGTTAAAGGCTTTCTTT.

This clonotype was counted once. The rearrangement joins TRBV11-2 to TRBJ2-3, with 7 nucleotides matching TRBD2. The V segment lost 5 bases and the J segment 2 bases; nucleotides outside the gene matches: 4. CDR1 is SGHAT and CDR2 is FQNNGV in the germline V gene. CDR3 size: 14 residues. The CDR3 reads CASSGRGNTDTQYF. The CDR3 region has the DNA TGTGCCAGCAGCGGGCGGGGGAACACAGATACGCAGTATTTT. Based on the CDR3 plus reference TRBV11-2 and TRBJ2-3, the full variable domain is EAGVAQSPRYKIIEKRQSVAFWCNPISGHATLYWYQQILGQGPKLLIQFQNNGVVDDSQLPKDRFSAERLKGVDSTLKIQPAKLEDSAVYLCASSGRGNTDTQYFGPGTRLTVL.

V usage is TRBV7-2 and J usage is TRBJ1-3, with D possibly TRBD1 on 5 matching bases. CDR1 is SGHTA and CDR2 is FQGNSA in the germline V gene. The CDR3 is 16 residues long. Trimming removed 1 base at V and 1 base at J, with 11 bases between. The CDR3 DNA reads as TGTGCCAGCAGCTTAGTCCTGGGACGGTCTGGAAACACCATATATTTT. Translation gives CASSLVLGRSGNTIYF.

The sample holds a few counts of this clonotype. The chain is built from TRBV19 and TRBJ1-2; 9 positions agree with TRBD1. From germline, CDR1 is LNHDA and CDR2 SQIVND (reference sequence). With 3 bases clipped from V and 6 bases from J, the junction kept 5 bases outside the gene matches. The CDR3 extends over 14 amino acids. The CDR3 DNA sequence: TGTGCCAGTAGTATTGGACAGGGGATCCATGGCTACACCTTC. It specifies CASSIGQGIHGYTF. The variable domain in full, completed from reference TRBV19 and TRBJ1-2, reads DGGITQSPKYLFRKEGQNVTLSCEQNLNHDAMYWYRQDPGQGLRLIYYSQIVNDFQKGDIAEGYSVSREKKESFPLTVTSAQKNPTAFYLCASSIGQGIHGYTFGSGTRLTVV.

The chain links TRBV28 to TRBJ2-7; 14 nucleotides match TRBD2. The CDR3 runs to 15 residues. CDR1 MDHEN and CDR2 SYDVKM come from the germline V gene. V dropped 5 bases and J dropped 5; count of bases not matched to a gene: 5. The CDR3 nucleotides read TGTGCCAGCAGTCCCGGACTAGCGGGGGGCCACGAGCAGTACTTC. As protein: CASSPGLAGGHEQYF.

This clonotype was detected a few times. The chain employs TRBV7-6 and TRBJ1-2, with D possibly matching TRBD1 (5 bases). The CDR3 runs to 15 residues. With 1 base removed from V and 3 bases from J, the gap between germline ends came to 12 bases. Looked up from germline, CDR1 is SGHVS and CDR2 is FNYEAQ. The DNA for the CDR3 is TGTGCCAGCAGCTTAGGGTCCAGGGATCACTATGGCTACACCTTC. It encodes CASSLGSRDHYGYTF.

V is TRBV20-1 and J is TRBJ2-2; 12 bases map to TRBD2. V was pared by 6 bases and J by 6 bases, with 14 bases of the junction left unmatched. The CDR3 has 17 residues. Germline CDR1 and CDR2: DFQATT and SNEGSKA (reference sequence). The CDR3 region is CSAGPASGGARAGELFF. CDR3 nucleotides: TGCAGTGCGGGACCCGCTAGCGGGGGGGCTCGGGCCGGGGAGCTGTTTTTT.

The rearrangement joins TRBV20-1 to TRBJ2-5, with 12 nucleotides matching TRBD2. Losses at the gene ends were 6 bases for V and 5 bases for J; bases not matched to a gene: 7. Germline values: CDR1 DFQATT, CDR2 SNEGSKA (reference sequence). The CDR3 contains 14 residues. CDR3 bases: TGCAGTGCGACTAGCGGGGGCTCGGGGGAGACCCAGTACTTC. It specifies CSATSGGSGETQYF.

This chain's CDR3 is CASSRRGTNSNQPQHF. DNA for the CDR3: TGTGCCAGCAGTCGCCGGGGTACAAATAGCAATCAGCCCCAGCATTTT. The chain links TRBV27 to TRBJ1-5; D not certain. V shed 5 bases and J shed 0 bases, with 14 bases lying between them. This CDR3 spans 16 amino acids. Germline V gene data show CDR1 as MNHEY and CDR2 as SMNVEV (reference sequence).

The rearrangement links TRBV28 to TRBJ2-3; D perhaps matches TRBD2 (6 bases). Germline-derived CDR1 and CDR2 are MDHEN and SYDVKM. The CDR3 extends over 16 amino acids. V lost 1 base and J lost 3, with 14 bases in between. In nucleotides, the CDR3 is TGTGCCAGCAGTTTATACGGGGGTTCAAGGACAGATACGCAGTATTTT. Residues: CASSLYGGSRTDTQYF.

The rearrangement links TRBV12-3 or TRBV12-4 to TRBJ1-2; possible D gene TRBD1, 5 bases. V was clipped by 6 bases and J by 8 bases, with 13 bases between them. The CDR3 totals 12 residues. The CDR3 region is CASSQVQGGYTF. In DNA, the CDR3 is TGTGCCAGCAGCCAAGTCCAGGGAGGCTACACCTTC.

The V call is TRBV18, the J call TRBJ1-2; no clear D gene. The V gene's germline CDR1 is KGHSH and CDR2 LQKENI. CDR3 length: 13 residues. Trimming took 2 bases from V and 6 from J, leaving 10 bases between them. Written as DNA, the CDR3 is TGTGCCAGCTCACCAGGGGTTAAGAATGGCTACACCTTC. The encoded protein is CASSPGVKNGYTF.